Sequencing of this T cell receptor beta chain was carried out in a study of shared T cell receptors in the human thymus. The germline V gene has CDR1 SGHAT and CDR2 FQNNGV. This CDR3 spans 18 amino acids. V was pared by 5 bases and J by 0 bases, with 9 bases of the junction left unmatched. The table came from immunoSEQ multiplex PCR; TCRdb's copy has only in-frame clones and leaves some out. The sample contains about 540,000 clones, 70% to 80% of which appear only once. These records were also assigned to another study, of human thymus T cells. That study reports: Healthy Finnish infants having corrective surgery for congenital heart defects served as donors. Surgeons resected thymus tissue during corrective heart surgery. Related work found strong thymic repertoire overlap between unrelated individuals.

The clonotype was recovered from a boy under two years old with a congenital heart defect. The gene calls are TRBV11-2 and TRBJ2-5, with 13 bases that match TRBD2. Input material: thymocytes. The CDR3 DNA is TGTGCCAGCAGCCAACTAGCGGGAGGGGGCCCTTACCAAGAGACCCAGTACTTC. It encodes CASSQLAGGGPYQETQYF.